Listed below are T cell receptor beta chains from one sample, sequenced in a study of CD8+ T cells in alopecia areata. The repertoire was sequenced with immunoSEQ multiplex PCR; TCRdb's copy has only in-frame clones and lacks some. In the table there are around 19,000 clones, around 50% of which are singletons. Source: skin, taken at week 4, from a patient treated with tofacitinib. Receptor source: a human donor with alopecia areata. Each CDR3 is given with its conserved first and last residue. A D gene is named only where the DNA matches it firmly. Clone size appears in some rows only: once, few, many, or a class for an expanded clone.

clone size: few
V gene: TRBV5-1
J gene: TRBJ2-6
D gene: .
CDR3 protein: CASSSDTSGANVLTF
CDR3 DNA: TGCGCCAGCAGCTCTGACACCTCTGGGGCCAACGTCCTGACTTTC

clone size: few
V gene: TRBV5-1
J gene: TRBJ2-3
D gene: TRBD1
CDR3 protein: CASSPGQGAIGNTQYF
CDR3 DNA: TGCGCCAGCAGCCCGGGACAGGGGGCCATCGGAAATACGCAGTATTTT

clone size: once
V gene: TRBV7-2
J gene: TRBJ2-1
D gene: TRBD2
CDR3 protein: CASSETSGGAAEQFF
CDR3 DNA: TGTGCCAGCAGCGAGACTAGCGGGGGGGCCGCTGAGCAGTTCTTC

clone size: .
V gene: TRBV6-1
J gene: TRBJ2-5
D gene: TRBD2
CDR3 protein: CASSQGTSGGRKTQYF
CDR3 DNA: TGTGCCAGCAGTCAAGGGACTAGCGGGGGGAGGAAGACCCAGTACTTC

clone size: .
V gene: TRBV30
J gene: TRBJ2-7
D gene: TRBD2
CDR3 protein: CAWRTTSGGYEQYF
CDR3 DNA: TGTGCCTGGAGGACGACTAGCGGGGGCTACGAGCAGTACTTC

clone size: .
V gene: TRBV29-1
J gene: TRBJ1-2
D gene: .
CDR3 protein: CSVEFGGLGYTF
CDR3 DNA: TGCAGCGTTGAATTTGGGGGGCTTGGCTACACCTTC

clone size: .
V gene: TRBV28
J gene: TRBJ2-7
D gene: .
CDR3 protein: CASSPPWGRISSYEQYF
CDR3 DNA: TGTGCCAGCAGTCCCCCGTGGGGCAGGATCTCCTCCTACGAGCAGTACTTC

clone size: .
V gene: TRBV5-5
J gene: TRBJ1-1
D gene: .
CDR3 protein: CASSSGLPNSNTEAFF
CDR3 DNA: TGTGCCAGCAGCTCAGGACTCCCGAACTCGAACACTGAAGCTTTCTTT

clone size: .
V gene: TRBV30
J gene: TRBJ1-1
D gene: .
CDR3 protein: CAWSYTSEAFF
CDR3 DNA: TGTGCCTGGAGCTACACCAGCGAGGCCTTCTTT

clone size: .
V gene: TRBV5-6
J gene: TRBJ1-2
D gene: .
CDR3 protein: CASSLAKGDRGGYTF
CDR3 DNA: TGTGCCAGCAGCTTGGCCAAGGGGGACCGGGGCGGCTACACCTTC

clone size: .
V gene: TRBV4-3
J gene: TRBJ2-6
D gene: .
CDR3 protein: CASSQDWGLWANVLTF
CDR3 DNA: TGCGCCAGCAGCCAAGATTGGGGGCTTTGGGCCAACGTCCTGACTTTC

clone size: .
V gene: TRBV28
J gene: TRBJ1-6
D gene: TRBD1
CDR3 protein: CASSQGQGRGSYNSPLHF
CDR3 DNA: TGTGCCAGCAGCCAAGGACAGGGAAGGGGGTCCTATAATTCACCCCTCCACTTT

clone size: .
V gene: TRBV5-6
J gene: TRBJ2-7
D gene: .
CDR3 protein: CASSLLSGDSLEQYF
CDR3 DNA: TGTGCCAGCAGCTTGCTGTCAGGGGACTCCCTCGAGCAGTACTTC

clone size: large
V gene: TRBV5-6
J gene: TRBJ1-1
D gene: .
CDR3 protein: CASSFGSSEAFF
CDR3 DNA: TGTGCCAGCAGCTTTGGTAGCTCTGAAGCTTTCTTT

clone size: .
V gene: TRBV18
J gene: TRBJ1-4
D gene: .
CDR3 protein: CASSPPGMEEKLFF
CDR3 DNA: TGTGCCAGCTCACCACCAGGGATGGAGGAAAAACTGTTTTTT

clone size: .
V gene: TRBV7-2
J gene: TRBJ2-1
D gene: TRBD2
CDR3 protein: CASSLVAGGPEQFF
CDR3 DNA: TGTGCCAGCAGCTTAGTGGCGGGGGGGCCTGAGCAGTTCTTC

clone size: .
V gene: TRBV7-6
J gene: TRBJ2-3
D gene: .
CDR3 protein: CATGSSTQYF
CDR3 DNA: TGTGCCACAGGGTCCAGTACGCAGTATTTT

clone size: .
V gene: TRBV10-3
J gene: TRBJ1-2
D gene: TRBD1
CDR3 protein: CAISEHEQGARDGYTF
CDR3 DNA: TGTGCCATCAGTGAGCATGAACAGGGGGCTAGGGATGGCTACACCTTC

clone size: .
V gene: TRBV28
J gene: TRBJ2-7
D gene: .
CDR3 protein: CASSSLRGTRAYEQYF
CDR3 DNA: TGTGCCAGCAGCTCACTGCGAGGGACAAGAGCCTACGAGCAGTACTTC

clone size: once
V gene: TRBV4-2
J gene: TRBJ1-2
D gene: .
CDR3 protein: CASSLQGNYGYTF
CDR3 DNA: TGTGCCAGCAGCTTGCAGGGAAACTATGGCTACACCTTC